Presented here are 26 T cell receptor beta chains from one specimen sequenced in a study of cytomegalovirus exposure and HLA in healthy donors. Primers for the PCR totalled 60 Vbeta and 13 Jbeta. Only in-frame clones appear in the TCRdb table, and some are missing; sequencing was by immunoSEQ multiplex PCR. The table shows over 150,000 clones, with about 90% occurring only once. Sequencing was done on a sample of PBMCs. Receptors originate from a girl under two years old in good health and CMV-seronegative.

On this clone: Other DNA variants within this sample encode the same CDR3. This chain connects TRBV6-1 to TRBJ2-5, with TRBD1 matching over 9 bases. J gave up 6 bases and V 4 bases, and 15 bases lay outside the gene matches. This CDR3 has 17 residues. From germline, CDR1 is MNHNS and CDR2 SASEGT. CDR3 sequence (DNA): TGTGCCAGCAGTGTACCGGGACAGGGAACGGGGCGGAAGACCCAGTACTTC. Its protein product is CASSVPGQGTGRKTQYF.

The rearrangement uses TRBV19 and TRBJ1-5; D uncertain. CDR3 size: 13 residues. Germline loops: CDR1 LNHDA, CDR2 SQIVND (reference sequence). V lost 7 bases, J lost 0 bases, and 7 bases lay in between. DNA for the CDR3: TGTGCCAGTATGGGGAGTAGCAATCAGCCCCAGCATTTT. Translated, it gives CASMGSSNQPQHF.

The chain combines TRBV6-5 with TRBJ2-7; no reliable D call. The CDR3 has 11 amino acids. V dropped 5 bases and J dropped 2 bases, with 4 bases sitting between them. Germline CDR1 is MNHEY and CDR2 is SVGAGI. CDR3 coding DNA: TGTGCCAGCAGTGGAGCCTACGAGCAGTACTTC. Residues: CASSGAYEQYF.

The chain couples TRBV9 to TRBJ2-1; TRBD2 aligns across 8 bases. V lost 4 bases, J lost 0 bases, and 9 bases stayed unmatched. The germline V gene encodes CDR1 SGDLS and CDR2 YYNGEE. The CDR3 is 17 residues long. CDR3 region: CASSITGGPSSYNEQFF. In DNA, the CDR3 is TGTGCCAGCAGCATTACGGGGGGGCCAAGCTCCTACAATGAGCAGTTCTTC.

This clone was observed a handful of times. The rearrangement uses TRBV27 and TRBJ2-7; 11 bases line up with TRBD1. This CDR3 contains 14 residues. V was pared by 8 bases and J by 6 bases, with 9 bases of the junction left unmatched. The germline CDR1 and CDR2 sequences are MNHEY and SMNVEV (reference sequence). The CDR3 protein is CASSTRDRGSEQYF. For the CDR3, the DNA is TGTGCCAGCTCCACCCGGGACAGGGGGTCCGAGCAGTACTTC.

The gene calls are TRBV6-5 and TRBJ2-7; 8 nucleotides line up with TRBD1. This CDR3 comprises 13 residues. J lost 5 bases, V lost 4 bases, and 4 bases had no gene match. CDR1 and CDR2 (germline): MNHEY, SVGAGI. CDR3: CASSSPGGHEQYF. CDR3 bases: TGTGCCAGCAGTTCTCCAGGGGGCCACGAGCAGTACTTC.

The rearrangement links TRBV30 to TRBJ1-1; 9 bases fit TRBD1. The V gene's germline CDR1 is GTSNPN and CDR2 SVGIG (reference sequence). CDR3 length equals 14 residues. Germline trimming cut 3 bases from V and 9 bases from J; bases unmatched to any gene: 11. The CDR3 reads CAWSTDRGYGKAFF. The CDR3 DNA follows: TGTGCCTGGAGCACGGACAGGGGATATGGAAAAGCTTTCTTT.

V gene TRBV2 combines with J gene TRBJ2-7, with TRBD2 identical over 13 bases. Trimming at V came to 4 bases and at J to 3 bases, leaving 9 bases not matched to a gene. The germline CDR1 and CDR2 sequences are SNHLY and FYNNEI. The CDR3 runs 17 residues. The CDR3 region is CASSGGLAGVYVYEQYF. The CDR3 bases are TGTGCCAGCAGTGGAGGACTAGCGGGAGTTTATGTCTACGAGCAGTACTTC. Complete variable domain (other parts from reference TRBV2 and TRBJ2-7): EPEVTQTPSHQVTQMGQEVILRCVPISNHLYFYWYRQILGQKVEFLVSFYNNEISEKSEIFDDQFSVERPDGSNFTLKIRSTKLEDSAMYFCASSGGLAGVYVYEQYFGPGTRLTVT.

The rearrangement uses TRBV9 and TRBJ2-6, with D perhaps matching TRBD1 (6 bases). CDR1 is SGDLS and CDR2 is YYNGEE in the germline V gene. The ends were cut back, 0 bases at V and 0 bases at J, with 10 bases in the middle. There are 17 residues in the CDR3. The CDR3 region is CASSVAGTPSGANVLTF. CDR3 DNA: TGTGCCAGCAGCGTAGCTGGGACACCCTCTGGGGCCAACGTCCTGACTTTC.

The chain combines TRBV6-6 with TRBJ2-5, with D perhaps TRBD2 (6 bases). Germline V CDR1 and CDR2: MNHNY, SVGAGI (reference sequence). This CDR3 contains 15 residues. The germline V and J ends were trimmed by 6 bases and 2 bases, with 16 bases remaining between them. The CDR3 sequence is CASSPYRAGQETQYF. For the CDR3, the DNA is TGTGCCAGCAGCCCCTATAGGGCGGGACAAGAGACCCAGTACTTC.

The chain links TRBV7-2 to TRBJ1-5; 7 nucleotides agree with TRBD1. Germline V gene data show CDR1 as SGHTA and CDR2 as FQGNSA. The CDR3 covers 15 residues. V dropped 1 base and J dropped 4; count of bases not matched to a gene: 4. CDR3 sequence reads: CASSLDRGPNQPQHF. The CDR3 DNA reads TGTGCCAGCAGCTTAGATAGGGGGCCGAATCAGCCCCAGCATTTT.

The genes are TRBV7-2 and TRBJ2-3; 8 positions match TRBD2. CDR3 length: 16 residues. CDR1 and CDR2 (germline): SGHTA, FQGNSA. J gave up 2 bases and V 4 bases, and 8 bases lay outside the gene matches. The CDR3 bases are TGTGCCAGCAGCTGGCGGAGCGGGAGAGACACAGATACGCAGTATTTT. This codes for CASSWRSGRDTDTQYF.

The rearrangement joins TRBV2 to TRBJ2-3; 11 bases line up with TRBD2. The CDR3 spans 16 residues. Trimming at V came to 6 bases and at J to 0 bases, leaving 5 bases not matched to a gene. Germline V gene lookup returns CDR1 SNHLY and CDR2 FYNNEI. The chain's CDR3 is CASRLSSGGSTDTQYF. CDR3 nucleotide sequence: TGTGCCAGCAGGCTCTCTAGCGGGGGGAGCACAGATACGCAGTATTTT.

The rearrangement links TRBV6-1 to TRBJ1-3, with D perhaps TRBD1 (5 bases). Germline assignment: CDR1 MNHNS and CDR2 SASEGT. The V and J ends lost 4 bases and 0 bases respectively, with 7 bases between them. The CDR3 is 14 residues long. CDR3 in amino acids: CASSGTGSGNTIYF. CDR3 nucleotides: TGTGCCAGCAGTGGAACAGGCTCTGGAAACACCATATATTTT.

The rearrangement uses TRBV7-9 and TRBJ2-1; TRBD2 matches 8 bases. Germline lookup yields CDR1 SEHNR and CDR2 FQNEAQ (reference sequence). The CDR3 extends over 14 amino acids. The V gene end was trimmed by 1 base and the J gene end by 9 bases; junction bases not matched to a gene: 5. In DNA, the CDR3 is TGTGCCAGCAGCTTAGACGGGGGGGCCACTGAGCAGTTCTTC. It is translated as CASSLDGGATEQFF.

The V call is TRBV15, the J call TRBJ2-5; D is perhaps TRBD2 (5 bases). Germline CDR1 is LNHNV and CDR2 is YYDKDF (reference sequence). The CDR3 consists of 13 residues. The V end lost 1 base, the J end lost 4 bases, and 7 bases lay between the germline ends. The CDR3 loop is CATSRGLLETQYF. In DNA, the CDR3 is TGTGCCACCAGCAGAGGACTACTAGAGACCCAGTACTTC.

The chain is built from TRBV25-1 and TRBJ1-6; 7 nucleotides align to TRBD1. V gave up 7 bases and J gave up 7 bases; unmatched junction bases: 7. The length of the CDR3 is 14 residues. Germline V CDR1 and CDR2: MGHDK, SYGVNS. Here the CDR3 DNA reads TGTGCCAGCAACCCAGGGGGTTTAAATTCACCCCTCCACTTT. Amino acid sequence: CASNPGGLNSPLHF.

The chain combines TRBV4-1 with TRBJ2-7, with 10 bases identical to TRBD2. Germline V gene sequence: CDR1 MGHRA, CDR2 YSYEKL. The ends lost 4 bases at V and 3 bases at J; junction bases unmatched: 6. The CDR3 runs to 15 residues. CDR3 nucleotide sequence: TGCGCCAGCAGCCTTAAGCGGGGGGGACTCTACGAGCAGTACTTC. Translation gives CASSLKRGGLYEQYF.

CDR3 protein: CASSQLGYEQFF. The CDR3 DNA follows: TGCGCCAGCAGCCAACTGGGCTATGAGCAGTTCTTC. This chain links TRBV4-1 with TRBJ2-1; D not certain. CDR3 size: 12 residues. Trimming stripped 2 bases from V and 8 bases from J, with 7 bases between. From germline, CDR1 is MGHRA and CDR2 YSYEKL.

The rearrangement links TRBV9 to TRBJ2-3; 11 bases fit TRBD2. The ends lost 3 bases at V and 5 bases at J; junction bases unmatched: 8. This CDR3 contains 16 residues. CDR1 and CDR2 (germline): SGDLS, YYNGEE. Written as DNA, the CDR3 is TGTGCCAGCAGCGGGGTAGCGGGAGGGTTTGGAGATACGCAGTATTTT. Residues: CASSGVAGGFGDTQYF.

Here the CDR3 reads CASSTGTEETQYF. CDR3 sequence (DNA): TGCGCCAGCAGCACCGGGACTGAGGAGACCCAGTACTTC. The J gene is TRBJ2-5, the V gene TRBV4-1; D is possibly TRBD2 (6 bases). CDR1 and CDR2 from the germline V gene are MGHRA and YSYEKL. The CDR3 length is 13 residues. Trimming pared 5 bases from V and 5 bases from J, leaving 12 bases between.

CDR3 sequence: CASSYSRQGDQPQHF. As DNA, the CDR3 is TGTGCCAGCAGTTACTCCCGACAGGGCGATCAGCCCCAGCATTTT. V and J are TRBV6-5 and TRBJ1-5; 7 bases agree with TRBD1. The junction had 4 bases not matched to a gene; V was cut back by 0 bases and J by 5 bases. Germline V gene data show CDR1 as MNHEY and CDR2 as SVGAGI. The CDR3 totals 15 residues.

The chain couples TRBV9 to TRBJ2-5; tentative D call: TRBD1 (6 bases). The germline V gene encodes CDR1 SGDLS and CDR2 YYNGEE. Trimming cost V 3 bases and J 7 bases, with 13 bases left between them. This CDR3 is 13 amino acids long. The CDR3 spells CASSAGLQGTQYF. CDR3 nucleotide sequence: TGTGCCAGCAGCGCCGGCTTACAGGGGACCCAGTACTTC.

This chain connects TRBV25-1 to TRBJ2-2; 8 bases fit TRBD2. With 5 bases clipped from V and 7 bases from J, the junction kept 3 bases outside the gene matches. This CDR3 region has 13 residues. CDR1 is MGHDK and CDR2 is SYGVNS in the germline V gene. CDR3 DNA sequence: TGTGCCAGCAGTACGGGACTAGACGGGGAGCTGTTTTTT. Translating it yields CASSTGLDGELFF. The full variable domain, with the rest looked up from reference TRBV25-1 and TRBJ2-2, is EADIYQTPRYLVIGTGKKITLECSQTMGHDKMYWYQQDPGMELHLIHYSYGVNSTEKGDLSSESTVSRIRTEHFPLTLESARPSHTSQYLCASSTGLDGELFFGEGSRLTVL.

This rearrangement joins TRBV9 to TRBJ2-1, with 13 bases that match TRBD2. Germline V CDR1 and CDR2: SGDLS, YYNGEE. The ends lost 0 bases at V and 7 bases at J; junction bases unmatched: 4. The CDR3 sequence is 16 residues long. CDR3 amino acids: CASSVGWTSGSNEQFF. DNA of the CDR3: TGTGCCAGCAGCGTAGGGTGGACTAGCGGGAGTAATGAGCAGTTCTTC.

The chain joins TRBV9 to TRBJ1-5; D unclear. This CDR3 has 17 amino acids. Between the trimmed V and J ends, which lost 4 bases and 0 bases, there was a span of 17 bases. Germline V gene data show CDR1 as SGDLS and CDR2 as YYNGEE. The CDR3 sequence is CASSSRAPGISNQPQHF. As DNA, the CDR3 is TGTGCCAGCAGCTCCCGAGCCCCAGGCATTAGCAATCAGCCCCAGCATTTT.